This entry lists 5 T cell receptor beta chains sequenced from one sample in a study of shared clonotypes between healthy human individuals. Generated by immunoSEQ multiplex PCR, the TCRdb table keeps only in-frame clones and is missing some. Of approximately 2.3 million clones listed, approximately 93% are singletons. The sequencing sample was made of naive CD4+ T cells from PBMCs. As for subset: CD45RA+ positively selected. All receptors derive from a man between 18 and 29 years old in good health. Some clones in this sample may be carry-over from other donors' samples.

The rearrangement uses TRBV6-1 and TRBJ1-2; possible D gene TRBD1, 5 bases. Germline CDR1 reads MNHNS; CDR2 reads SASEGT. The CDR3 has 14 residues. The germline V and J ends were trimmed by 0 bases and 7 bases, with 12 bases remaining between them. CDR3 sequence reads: CASSEALQVSGYTF. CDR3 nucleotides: TGTGCCAGCAGTGAAGCTCTACAGGTTTCTGGCTACACCTTC.

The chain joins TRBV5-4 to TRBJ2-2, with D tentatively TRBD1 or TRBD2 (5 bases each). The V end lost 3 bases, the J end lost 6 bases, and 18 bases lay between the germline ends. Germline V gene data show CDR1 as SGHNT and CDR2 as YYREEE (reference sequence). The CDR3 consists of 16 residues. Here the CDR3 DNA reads TGTGCCAGCAGCTACGGGGCTAGCTCGGGGTCCGGGGAGCTGTTTTTT. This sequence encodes CASSYGASSGSGELFF.

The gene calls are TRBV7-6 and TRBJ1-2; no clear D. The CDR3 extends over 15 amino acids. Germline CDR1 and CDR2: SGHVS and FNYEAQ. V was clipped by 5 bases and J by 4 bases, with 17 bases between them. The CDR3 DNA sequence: TGTGCCAGCAGCCCCCCAGAGCGGCCCATCTATGGCTACACCTTC. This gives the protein CASSPPERPIYGYTF.

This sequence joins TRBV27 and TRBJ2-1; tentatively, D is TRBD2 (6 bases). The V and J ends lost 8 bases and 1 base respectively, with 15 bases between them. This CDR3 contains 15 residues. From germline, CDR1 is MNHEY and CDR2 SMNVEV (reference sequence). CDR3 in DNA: TGTGCCAGCGCCCCCGGTGGGAGGTCCTACAATGAGCAGTTCTTC. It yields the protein CASAPGGRSYNEQFF.

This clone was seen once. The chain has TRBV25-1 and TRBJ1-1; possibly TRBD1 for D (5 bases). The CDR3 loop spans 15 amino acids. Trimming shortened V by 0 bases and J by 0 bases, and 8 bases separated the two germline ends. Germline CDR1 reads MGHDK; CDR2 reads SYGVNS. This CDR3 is CASSEYGALNTEAFF. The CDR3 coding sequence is TGTGCCAGCAGTGAATATGGGGCCTTGAACACTGAAGCTTTCTTT. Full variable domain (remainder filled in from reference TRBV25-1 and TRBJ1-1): EADIYQTPRYLVIGTGKKITLECSQTMGHDKMYWYQQDPGMELHLIHYSYGVNSTEKGDLSSESTVSRIRTEHFPLTLESARPSHTSQYLCASSEYGALNTEAFFGQGTRLTVV.